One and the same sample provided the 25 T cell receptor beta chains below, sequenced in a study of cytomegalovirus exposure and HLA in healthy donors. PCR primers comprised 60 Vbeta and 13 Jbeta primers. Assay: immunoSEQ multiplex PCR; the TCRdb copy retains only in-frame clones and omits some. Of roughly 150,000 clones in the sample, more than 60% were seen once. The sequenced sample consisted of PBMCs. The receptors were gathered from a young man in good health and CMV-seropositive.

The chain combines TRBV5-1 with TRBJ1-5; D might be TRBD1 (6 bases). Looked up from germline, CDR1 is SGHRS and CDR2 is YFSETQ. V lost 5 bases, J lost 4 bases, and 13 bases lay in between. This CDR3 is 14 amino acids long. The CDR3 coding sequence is TGCGCCAGCAGTCCCGACAGGAGTAATCAGCCCCAGCATTTT. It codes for CASSPDRSNQPQHF.

The CDR3 coding sequence is TGTGCCAGCAGTGAACCCGGCTCCCGGGGCGAGCAGTACTTC. It yields the protein CASSEPGSRGEQYF. The J gene is TRBJ2-7, the V gene TRBV2, with a tentative D call TRBD2 (5 bases). Between the trimmed V and J ends, which lost 2 bases and 6 bases, there was a span of 14 bases. The CDR3 contains 14 residues. Germline CDR1 and CDR2: SNHLY and FYNNEI.

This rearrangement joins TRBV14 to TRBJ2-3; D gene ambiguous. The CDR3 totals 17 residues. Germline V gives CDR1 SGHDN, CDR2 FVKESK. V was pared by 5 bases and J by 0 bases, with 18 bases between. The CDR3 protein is CASSSFHYRTSTDTQYF. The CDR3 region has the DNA TGTGCCAGCAGCTCCTTCCATTATCGCACTAGCACAGATACGCAGTATTTT.

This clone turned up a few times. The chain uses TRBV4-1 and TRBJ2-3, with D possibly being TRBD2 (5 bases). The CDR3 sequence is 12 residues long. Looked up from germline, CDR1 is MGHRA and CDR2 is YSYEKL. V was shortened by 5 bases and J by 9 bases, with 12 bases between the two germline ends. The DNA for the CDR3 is TGCGCCAGCAGCTCTGGACTTGACACGCAGTATTTT. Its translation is CASSSGLDTQYF.

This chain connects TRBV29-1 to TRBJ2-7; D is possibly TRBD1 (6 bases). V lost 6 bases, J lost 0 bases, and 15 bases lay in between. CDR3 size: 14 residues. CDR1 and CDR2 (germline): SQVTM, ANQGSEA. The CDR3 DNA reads TGCAGCGTCATATATGACAGGTTCTCCTACGAGCAGTACTTC. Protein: CSVIYDRFSYEQYF.

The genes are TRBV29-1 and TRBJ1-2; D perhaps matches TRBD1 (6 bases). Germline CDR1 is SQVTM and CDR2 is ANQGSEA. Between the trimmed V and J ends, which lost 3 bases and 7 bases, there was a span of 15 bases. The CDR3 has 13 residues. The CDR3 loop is CSVEEPGALGYTF. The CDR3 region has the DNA TGCAGCGTTGAGGAGCCAGGGGCGCTTGGCTACACCTTC.

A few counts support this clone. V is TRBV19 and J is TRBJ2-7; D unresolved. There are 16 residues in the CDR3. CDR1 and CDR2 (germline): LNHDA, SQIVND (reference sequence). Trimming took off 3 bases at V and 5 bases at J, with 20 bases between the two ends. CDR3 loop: CASSISLLLVAHEQYF. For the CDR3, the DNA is TGTGCCAGTAGTATCTCCCTACTCCTAGTTGCCCACGAGCAGTACTTC.

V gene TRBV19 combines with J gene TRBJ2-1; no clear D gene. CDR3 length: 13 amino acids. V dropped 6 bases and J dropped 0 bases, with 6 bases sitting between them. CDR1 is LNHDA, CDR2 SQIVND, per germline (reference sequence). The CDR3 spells CASRSSSYNEQFF. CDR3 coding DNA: TGTGCCAGTAGGTCCAGCTCCTACAATGAGCAGTTCTTC.

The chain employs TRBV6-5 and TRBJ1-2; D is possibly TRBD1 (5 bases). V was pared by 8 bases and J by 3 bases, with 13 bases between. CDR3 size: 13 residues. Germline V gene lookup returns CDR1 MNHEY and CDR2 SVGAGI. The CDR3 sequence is CASGRAGHYGYTF. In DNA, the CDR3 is TGTGCCAGCGGCAGGGCAGGACACTATGGCTACACCTTC.

As DNA, the CDR3 is TGCAGCGTTGACCAGAAACCACAGGGCACCTATGGCTACACCTTC. Encoded protein: CSVDQKPQGTYGYTF. V and J are TRBV29-1 and TRBJ1-2; perhaps TRBD1 as D (6 bases). Germline V gene data show CDR1 as SQVTM and CDR2 as ANQGSEA. V lost 3 bases and J 4 bases, leaving 18 bases between the germline ends. The CDR3 spans 15 residues.

CDR3 in DNA: TGTGCCAGCAGTTCCCCCCAAGGACAGGGGCTCGGAAACACCATATATTTT. It is translated as CASSSPQGQGLGNTIYF. This rearrangement joins TRBV25-1 to TRBJ1-3, with 9 bases identical to TRBD1. With V trimmed by 5 bases and J by 4 bases, 12 bases remained unmatched. From germline, CDR1 is MGHDK and CDR2 SYGVNS. The CDR3 covers 17 residues.

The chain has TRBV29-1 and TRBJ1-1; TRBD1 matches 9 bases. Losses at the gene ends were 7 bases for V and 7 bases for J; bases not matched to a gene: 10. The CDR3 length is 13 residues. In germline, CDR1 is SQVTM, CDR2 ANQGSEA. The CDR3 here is CSARDRVFVEAFF. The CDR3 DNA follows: TGCAGCGCCCGGGACAGGGTTTTCGTTGAAGCTTTCTTT.

The CDR3 spells CASTGLAGPRGEQYF. The CDR3 nucleotides are TGTGCCAGCACCGGACTAGCGGGACCCAGAGGGGAGCAGTACTTC. The chain recombines TRBV6-4 with TRBJ2-7; 12 bases agree with TRBD2. With V trimmed by 7 bases and J by 7 bases, 11 bases remained unmatched. CDR3 length: 15 amino acids. The germline CDR1 and CDR2 sequences are MRHNA and SNTAGT.

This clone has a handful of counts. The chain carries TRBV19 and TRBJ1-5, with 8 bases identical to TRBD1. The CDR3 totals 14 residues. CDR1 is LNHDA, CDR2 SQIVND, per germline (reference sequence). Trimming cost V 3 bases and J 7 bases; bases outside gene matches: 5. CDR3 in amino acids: CASSIGQGGQPQHF. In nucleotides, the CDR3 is TGTGCCAGTAGTATCGGACAGGGCGGGCAGCCCCAGCATTTT.

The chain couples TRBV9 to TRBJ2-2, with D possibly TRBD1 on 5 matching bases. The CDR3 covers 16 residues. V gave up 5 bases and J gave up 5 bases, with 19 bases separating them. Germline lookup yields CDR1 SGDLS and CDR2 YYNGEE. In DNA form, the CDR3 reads TGTGCCAGCAGTCGGACGGGCACTTCAGGGACCGGGGAGCTGTTTTTT. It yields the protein CASSRTGTSGTGELFF.

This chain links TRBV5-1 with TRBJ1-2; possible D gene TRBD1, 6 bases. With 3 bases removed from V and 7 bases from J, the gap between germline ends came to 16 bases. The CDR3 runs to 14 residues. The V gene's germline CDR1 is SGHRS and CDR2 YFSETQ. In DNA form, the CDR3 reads TGCGCCAGCAGCTCCGGGACAATTCTCTCTGGCTACACCTTC. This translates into CASSSGTILSGYTF.

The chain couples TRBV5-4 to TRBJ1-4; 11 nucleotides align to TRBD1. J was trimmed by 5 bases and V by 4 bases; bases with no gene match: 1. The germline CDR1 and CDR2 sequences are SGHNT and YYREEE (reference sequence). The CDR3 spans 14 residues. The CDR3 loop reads CASSRDRGNEKLFF. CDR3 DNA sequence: TGTGCCAGCAGCAGGGACAGGGGGAATGAAAAACTGTTTTTT. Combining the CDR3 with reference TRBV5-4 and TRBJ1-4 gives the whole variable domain ETGVTQSPTHLIKTRGQQVTLRCSSQSGHNTVSWYQQALGQGPQFIFQYYREEENGRGNFPPRFSGLQFPNYSSELNVNALELDDSALYLCASSRDRGNEKLFFGSGTQLSVL.

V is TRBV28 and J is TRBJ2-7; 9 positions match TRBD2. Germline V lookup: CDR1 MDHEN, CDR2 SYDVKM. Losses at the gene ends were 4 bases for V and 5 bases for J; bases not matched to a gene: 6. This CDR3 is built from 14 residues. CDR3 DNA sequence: TGTGCCAGCAGTTCCCACTCTAGCGGGAACGAGCAGTACTTC. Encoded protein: CASSSHSSGNEQYF.

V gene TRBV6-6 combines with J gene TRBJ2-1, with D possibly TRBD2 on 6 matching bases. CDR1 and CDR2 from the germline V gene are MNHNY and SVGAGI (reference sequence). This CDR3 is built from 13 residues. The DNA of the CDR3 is TGTCTCACTTCCCGGGGGTCCTACAATGAGCAGTTCTTC. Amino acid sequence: CLTSRGSYNEQFF.

This CDR3 is CVTVAGGTNEQFF. CDR3 nucleotide sequence: TGTGTCACTGTAGCGGGAGGTACCAATGAGCAGTTCTTC. The rearrangement links TRBV2 to TRBJ2-1; TRBD2 agrees at 10 bases. Germline V gene data show CDR1 as SNHLY and CDR2 as FYNNEI. This CDR3 is 13 amino acids long.

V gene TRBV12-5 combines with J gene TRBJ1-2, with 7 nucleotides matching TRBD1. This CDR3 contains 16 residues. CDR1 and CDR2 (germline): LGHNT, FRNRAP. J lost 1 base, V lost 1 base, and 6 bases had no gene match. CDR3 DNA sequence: TGTGCTAGTGGTTTGGGGGGACAGCTGTATAACTATGGCTACACCTTC. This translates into CASGLGGQLYNYGYTF. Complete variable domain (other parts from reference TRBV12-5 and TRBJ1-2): DARVTQTPRHKVTEMGQEVTMRCQPILGHNTVFWYRQTMMQGLELLAYFRNRAPLDDSGMPKDRFSAEMPDATLATLKIQPSEPRDSAVYFCASGLGGQLYNYGYTFGSGTRLTVV.

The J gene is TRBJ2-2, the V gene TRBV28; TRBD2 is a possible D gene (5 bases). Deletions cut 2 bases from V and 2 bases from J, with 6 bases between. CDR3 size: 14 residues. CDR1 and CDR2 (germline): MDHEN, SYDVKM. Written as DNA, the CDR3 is TGTGCCAGCAGTTTAGAGGGTAACACCGGGGAGCTGTTTTTT. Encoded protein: CASSLEGNTGELFF. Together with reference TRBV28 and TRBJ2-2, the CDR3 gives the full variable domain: DVKVTQSSRYLVKRTGEKVFLECVQDMDHENMFWYRQDPGLGLRLIYFSYDVKMKEKGDIPEGYSVSREKKERFSLILESASTNQTSMYLCASSLEGNTGELFFGEGSRLTVL.

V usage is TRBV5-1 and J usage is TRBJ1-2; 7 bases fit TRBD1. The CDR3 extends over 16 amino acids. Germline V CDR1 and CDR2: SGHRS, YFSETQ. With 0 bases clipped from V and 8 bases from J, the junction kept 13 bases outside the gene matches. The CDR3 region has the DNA TGCGCCAGCAGCTTGGGGACCCCGGGACAGATACGCGGCTACACCTTC. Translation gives CASSLGTPGQIRGYTF.

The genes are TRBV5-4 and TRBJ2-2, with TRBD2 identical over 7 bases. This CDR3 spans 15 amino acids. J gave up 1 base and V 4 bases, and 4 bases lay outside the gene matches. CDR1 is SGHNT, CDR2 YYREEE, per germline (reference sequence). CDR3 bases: TGTGCCAGCAGCCGGGCTAGCGGGAACACCGGGGAGCTGTTTTTT. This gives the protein CASSRASGNTGELFF.

The CDR3: CASSFLLAGGEQFF. CDR3 DNA sequence: TGTGCCAGCAGCTTTCTTCTAGCGGGAGGTGAGCAGTTCTTC. The chain joins TRBV11-2 to TRBJ2-1; 11 nucleotides match TRBD2. Germline V CDR1 and CDR2: SGHAT, FQNNGV. J was trimmed by 9 bases and V by 3 bases; bases with no gene match: 4. The CDR3 is made up of 14 amino acids.